The sequence of this TCR beta chain was determined in a study of shared clonotypes between healthy human individuals. CDR3 length: 15 amino acids. Germline loops: CDR1 SSHAT, CDR2 FNYEAQ (reference sequence). CD45RO-negative cells were positively selected for CCR7, leaving out terminally differentiated effector memory CD45RA+ cells. With respect to this clone: Germline is not matched at one junction end, which may reflect a read error.

Sequencing used immunoSEQ multiplex PCR; TCRdb keeps in-frame clones, though not all of them. The sample consists of around 2,000,000 clones, approximately 94% of them appearing once. The chain couples TRBV7-7 to TRBJ2-5; 8 bases line up with TRBD1. The sample consisted of naive CD8+ T cells sorted from blood. This sequence originates from a man between 18 and 29 years old in good health. The CDR3, as DNA: TGTGCTAGCAGCTACGGACAGGGAGTCCAAGAGACCCAGTACTTC. This translates into CASSYGQGVQETQYF.